Following are 8 T cell receptor beta chains from one sample sequenced in a study of spatial heterogeneity in lung cancer. TCRdb itself ran the 5' RACE reads through MiXCR, one entry per CDR3 protein. The profile shows approximately 9,500 distinct CDR3 sequences, about 12% of them singletons. Study observations and caveats: Expanded alpha and beta TCR counts within tumors tracked tumor mutation counts.

Time point given: sample taken at primary tumor resection. No cognate antigen is known for these TCRs. Here the sequenced sample was lung tumor tissue, taken at surgery. These receptor sequences come from a male donor with early-stage non-small cell lung cancer.

Within the sample, this clonotype is medium-sized (0.01 to 0.1%). The genes are TRBV2 and TRBJ2-1, with 8 bases aligning to TRBD2. From germline, CDR1 is SNHLY and CDR2 FYNNEI. The V and J ends lost 6 bases and 10 bases, in that order; junction bases with no gene match: 14. The CDR3 loop spans 15 amino acids. The CDR3 loop reads CASSPVSGSIDEQFF. For the CDR3, the DNA is TGTGCCAGCAGCCCCGTGAGCGGGAGTATCGACGAGCAGTTCTTC.

This clonotype is termed medium-sized (0.01 to 0.1%). The rearrangement joins TRBV11-2 to TRBJ1-2; D uncertain. In germline, CDR1 is SGHAT, CDR2 FQNNGV. This CDR3 has 15 amino acids. V dropped 2 bases and J dropped 2 bases, with 12 bases sitting between them. CDR3 sequence (DNA): TGTGCCAGCAGCTTATTACGGGGTTGGAACTATGGCTACACCTTC. Encoded protein: CASSLLRGWNYGYTF. Full variable domain (remainder filled in from reference TRBV11-2 and TRBJ1-2): EAGVAQSPRYKIIEKRQSVAFWCNPISGHATLYWYQQILGQGPKLLIQFQNNGVVDDSQLPKDRFSAERLKGVDSTLKIQPAKLEDSAVYLCASSLLRGWNYGYTFGSGTRLTVV.

CDR3 loop: CASSYVRTTNEKLFF. CDR3 DNA sequence: TGTGCCAGCAGTTATGTACGGACAACTAATGAAAAACTGTTTTTT. The chain joins TRBV6-5 to TRBJ1-4; no reliable D call. Trimming cost V 3 bases and J 0 bases, with 8 bases left between them. The CDR3 has 15 residues. Germline assignment: CDR1 MNHEY and CDR2 SVGAGI.

In this sample, this clonotype turned up many times. The V and J genes are TRBV9 and TRBJ2-5; D may be TRBD1 (6 bases). In germline, CDR1 is SGDLS, CDR2 YYNGEE. This CDR3 spans 14 amino acids. Between the trimmed V and J ends, which lost 0 bases and 3 bases, there was a span of 9 bases. CDR3 in amino acids: CASSVGGREETQYF. Here the CDR3 DNA reads TGTGCCAGCAGCGTAGGGGGGCGAGAAGAGACCCAGTACTTC.

This clonotype showed up many times. The chain is built from TRBV11-2 and TRBJ1-3; D is ambiguous. Germline CDR1 and CDR2: SGHAT and FQNNGV. Between the trimmed V and J ends, which lost 2 bases and 2 bases, there was a span of 7 bases. This CDR3 contains 14 residues. CDR3 sequence (DNA): TGTGCCAGCAGCTTATACGGGGCTGGAAACACCATATATTTT. Translating it yields CASSLYGAGNTIYF.

The rearrangement uses TRBV4-3 and TRBJ1-2, with 9 nucleotides matching TRBD1. Germline V gene sequence: CDR1 LGHNA, CDR2 YSLEER. V shed 0 bases and J 7 bases; nucleotides not matched to a gene: 9. This CDR3 spans 16 amino acids. The CDR3 DNA sequence: TGCGCCAGCAGCCAAGAAGTAGGACAGGGGCGGGGTGGCTACACCTTC. Protein product: CASSQEVGQGRGGYTF.

This clonotype showed up many times. This chain links TRBV4-1 with TRBJ2-1; D possibly corresponds to TRBD2 (6 bases). Germline-derived CDR1 and CDR2 are MGHRA and YSYEKL. V was cut by 4 bases and J by 5 bases, with 15 bases left in between. The CDR3 spans 15 residues. For the CDR3, the DNA is TGCGCCAGCAGCCCCCGGGGTAGCGGACACAATGAGCAGTTCTTC. It encodes CASSPRGSGHNEQFF.

This clonotype was counted many times. The rearrangement uses TRBV7-3 and TRBJ2-1; D gene unclear. V was cut by 5 bases and J by 2 bases, with 10 bases left in between. Germline CDR1 SGHTA, CDR2 FQGTGA. This CDR3 is built from 14 residues. The CDR3 nucleotides read TGTGCCAGCAGCCCCGGCCAGGCCTACAATGAGCAGTTCTTC. Residues: CASSPGQAYNEQFF.